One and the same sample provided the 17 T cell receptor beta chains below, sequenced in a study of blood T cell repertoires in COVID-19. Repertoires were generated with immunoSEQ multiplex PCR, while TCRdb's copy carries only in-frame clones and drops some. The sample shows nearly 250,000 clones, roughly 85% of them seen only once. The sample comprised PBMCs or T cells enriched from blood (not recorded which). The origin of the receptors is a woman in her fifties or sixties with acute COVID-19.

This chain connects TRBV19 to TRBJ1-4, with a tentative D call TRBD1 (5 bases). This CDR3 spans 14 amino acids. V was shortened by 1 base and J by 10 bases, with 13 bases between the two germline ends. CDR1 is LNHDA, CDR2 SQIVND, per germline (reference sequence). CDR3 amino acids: CASSIAMPGGKLFF. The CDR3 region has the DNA TGTGCCAGTAGTATAGCCATGCCGGGGGGAAAACTGTTTTTT.

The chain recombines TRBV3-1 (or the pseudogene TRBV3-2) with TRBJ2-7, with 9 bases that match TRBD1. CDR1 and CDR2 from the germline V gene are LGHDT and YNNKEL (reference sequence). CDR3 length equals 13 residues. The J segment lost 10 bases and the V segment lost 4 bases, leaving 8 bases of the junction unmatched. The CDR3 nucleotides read TGTGCCAGCAGCCCCCCGGGACAGGGTAAACAGTACTTC. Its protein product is CASSPPGQGKQYF.

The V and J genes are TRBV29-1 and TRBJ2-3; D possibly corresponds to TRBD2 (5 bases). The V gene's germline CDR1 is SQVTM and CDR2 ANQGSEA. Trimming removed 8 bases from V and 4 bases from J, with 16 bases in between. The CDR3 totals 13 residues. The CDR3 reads CSIAGGGSDTQYF. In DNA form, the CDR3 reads TGCAGCATCGCTGGAGGAGGTTCAGATACGCAGTATTTT.

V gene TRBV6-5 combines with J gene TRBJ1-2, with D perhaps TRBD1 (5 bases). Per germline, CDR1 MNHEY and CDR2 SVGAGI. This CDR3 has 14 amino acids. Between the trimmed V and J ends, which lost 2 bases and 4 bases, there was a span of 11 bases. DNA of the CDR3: TGTGCCAGCAGTTACACGACAGAGATCTATGGCTACACCTTC. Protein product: CASSYTTEIYGYTF.

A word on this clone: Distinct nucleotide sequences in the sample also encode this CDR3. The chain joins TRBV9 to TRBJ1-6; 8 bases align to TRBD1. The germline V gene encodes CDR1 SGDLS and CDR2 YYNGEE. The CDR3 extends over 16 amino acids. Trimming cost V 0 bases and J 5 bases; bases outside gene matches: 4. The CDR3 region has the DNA TGTGCCAGCAGCGTAGCCCAGGGGGCGAATAATTCACCCCTCCACTTT. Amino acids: CASSVAQGANNSPLHF.

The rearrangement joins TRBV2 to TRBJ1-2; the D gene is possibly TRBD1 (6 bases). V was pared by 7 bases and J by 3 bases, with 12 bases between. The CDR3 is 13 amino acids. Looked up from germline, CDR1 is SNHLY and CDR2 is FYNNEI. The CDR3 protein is CASTGQFYYGYTF. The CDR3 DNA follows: TGTGCCAGCACCGGACAGTTCTACTATGGCTACACCTTC.

Here the CDR3 DNA reads TGTGCCAGCAGTTCACAGGGTACCGAGCAGTACTTC. This translates into CASSSQGTEQYF. J is TRBJ2-7 and V is TRBV6-2 or TRBV6-3; D possibly corresponds to TRBD1 (6 bases). Germline CDR1 reads MNHEY; CDR2 reads SVGEGT. Trimming took off 4 bases at V and 6 bases at J, with 10 bases between the two ends. The CDR3 runs 12 residues.

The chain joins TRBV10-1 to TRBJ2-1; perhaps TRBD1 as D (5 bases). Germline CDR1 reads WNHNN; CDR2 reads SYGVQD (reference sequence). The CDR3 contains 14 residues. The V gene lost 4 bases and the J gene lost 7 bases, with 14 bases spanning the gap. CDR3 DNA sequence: TGCGCCAGCAGTGCCTCAGGGCCCGTGAATGAGCAGTTCTTC. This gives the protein CASSASGPVNEQFF.

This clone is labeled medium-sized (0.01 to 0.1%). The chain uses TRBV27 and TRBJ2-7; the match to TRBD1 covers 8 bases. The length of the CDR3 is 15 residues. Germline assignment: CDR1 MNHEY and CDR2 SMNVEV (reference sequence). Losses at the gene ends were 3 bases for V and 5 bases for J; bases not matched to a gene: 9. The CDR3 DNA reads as TGTGCCAGCAGTTTTGTGGGACAGGCGTGGAACGAGCAGTACTTC. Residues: CASSFVGQAWNEQYF.

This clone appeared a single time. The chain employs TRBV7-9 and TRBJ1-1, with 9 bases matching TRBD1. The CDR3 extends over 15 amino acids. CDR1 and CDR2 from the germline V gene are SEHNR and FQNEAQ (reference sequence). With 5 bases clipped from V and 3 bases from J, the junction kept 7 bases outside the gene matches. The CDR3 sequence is CASSRGQGSHTEAFF. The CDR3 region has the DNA TGTGCCAGCAGCCGGGGACAGGGATCGCACACTGAAGCTTTCTTT. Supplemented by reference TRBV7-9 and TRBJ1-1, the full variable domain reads DTGVSQNPRHKITKRGQNVTFRCDPISEHNRLYWYRQTLGQGPEFLTYFQNEAQLEKSRLLSDRFSAERPKGSFSTLEIQRTEQGDSAMYLCASSRGQGSHTEAFFGQGTRLTVV.

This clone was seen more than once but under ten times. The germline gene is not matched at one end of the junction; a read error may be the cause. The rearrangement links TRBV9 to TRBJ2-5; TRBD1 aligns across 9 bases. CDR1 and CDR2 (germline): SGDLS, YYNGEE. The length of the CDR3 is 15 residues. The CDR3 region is CASSVTGGYQATQYF. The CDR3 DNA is TGTGCCAGCAGCGTGACAGGGGGTTACCAAGCGACCCAGTACTTC.

The CDR3 nucleotides read TGTGCCAGCTCACCGCGGACTAGCGGGGCCACAGATACGCAGTATTTT. Translating it yields CASSPRTSGATDTQYF. The rearrangement joins TRBV18 to TRBJ2-3; 12 nucleotides match TRBD2. CDR3 length: 16 amino acids. Unmatched junction bases numbered 3, after V lost 3 bases and J lost 2 bases. Germline CDR1 KGHSH, CDR2 LQKENI.

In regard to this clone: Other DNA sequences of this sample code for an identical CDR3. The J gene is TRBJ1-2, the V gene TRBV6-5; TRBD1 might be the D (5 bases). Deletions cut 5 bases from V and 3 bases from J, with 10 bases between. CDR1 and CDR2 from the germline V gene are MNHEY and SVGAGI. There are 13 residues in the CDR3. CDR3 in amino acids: CASSPGSYYGYTF. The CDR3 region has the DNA TGTGCCAGCAGTCCAGGGTCCTACTATGGCTACACCTTC.

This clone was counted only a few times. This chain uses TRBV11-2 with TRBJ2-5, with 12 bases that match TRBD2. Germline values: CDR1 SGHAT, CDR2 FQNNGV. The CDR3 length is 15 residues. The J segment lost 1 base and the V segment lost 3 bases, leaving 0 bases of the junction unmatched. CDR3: CASSLTSGSQETQYF. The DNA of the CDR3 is TGTGCCAGCAGCTTGACTAGCGGGAGCCAAGAGACCCAGTACTTC.

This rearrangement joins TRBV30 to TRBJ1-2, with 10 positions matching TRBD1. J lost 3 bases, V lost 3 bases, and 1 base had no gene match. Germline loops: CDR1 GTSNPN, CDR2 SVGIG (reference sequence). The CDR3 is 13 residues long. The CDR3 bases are TGTGCCTGGAGGACAGGGGGCTACTATGGCTACACCTTC. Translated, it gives CAWRTGGYYGYTF. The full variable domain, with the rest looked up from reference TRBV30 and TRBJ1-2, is SQTIHQWPATLVQPVGSPLSLECTVEGTSNPNLYWYRQAAGRGLQLLFYSVGIGQISSEVPQNLSASRPQDRQFILSSKKLLLSDSGFYLCAWRTGGYYGYTFGSGTRLTVV.

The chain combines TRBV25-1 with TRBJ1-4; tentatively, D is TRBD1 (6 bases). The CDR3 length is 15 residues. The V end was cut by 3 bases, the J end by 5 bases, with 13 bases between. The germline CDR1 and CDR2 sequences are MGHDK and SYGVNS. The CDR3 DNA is TGTGCCAGCAGTGATCGGGACATAGAAAATGAAAAACTGTTTTTT. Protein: CASSDRDIENEKLFF.

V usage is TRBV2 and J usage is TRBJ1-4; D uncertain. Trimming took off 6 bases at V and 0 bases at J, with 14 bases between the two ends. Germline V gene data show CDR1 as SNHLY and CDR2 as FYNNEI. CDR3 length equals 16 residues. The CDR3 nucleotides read TGTGCCAGCAGCCCCGAGATAATAACAACTAATGAAAAACTGTTTTTT. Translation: CASSPEIITTNEKLFF.